This T cell receptor (beta chain) derives from a study of CD8 T cells in ankylosing spondylitis. V was clipped by 5 bases and J by 7 bases; unmatched bases: 7. In germline, CDR1 is DFQATT, CDR2 SNEGSKA (reference sequence). The CDR3 is 13 residues long. The table lists this clonotype with a few counts. As yet, its antigen is unknown. Each CDR3 protein is one row after TCRdb ran MiXCR on the 5' RACE reads. The sample has roughly 490,000 distinct CDR3 sequences, less than 6% seen once. Study observations and caveats: Seemingly distinctive of ankylosing spondylitis blood was a TCR beta motif formed by eight highly homologous variants.

What was sequenced was blood, either unsorted or a sorted T cell fraction (not recorded which). The chain combines TRBV20-1 with TRBJ2-4; 8 nucleotides agree with TRBD2. This sequence originates from a male donor with ankylosing spondylitis. The CDR3 DNA reads TGCAGTGCTGGGGTAGCGGGGAAGAACATTCAGTACTTC. Its translation: CSAGVAGKNIQYF.